This TCR beta chain originates from a study of cytomegalovirus exposure and HLA in healthy donors. PCR used 60 Vbeta primers and 13 Jbeta primers. Using immunoSEQ multiplex PCR, the repertoire was profiled, and TCRdb retains in-frame clones only, with some absent. The table shows fewer than 150,000 clones, with 15% occurring only once. The CDR3 is made up of 15 amino acids. V was shortened by 7 bases and J by 4 bases, with 19 bases between the two germline ends. Germline CDR1 is LNHDA and CDR2 is SQIVND (reference sequence). This TCR came from a woman in her late teens or twenties in good health and CMV-seronegative. The chain links TRBV19 to TRBJ1-2; D might be TRBD1 (5 bases). The specimen sequenced was PBMCs. The CDR3 sequence: CASNDRRGTVYGYTF. CDR3 DNA: TGTGCCAGTAACGACCGAAGGGGAACTGTCTATGGCTACACCTTC. Full variable domain (outside the CDR3, taken from reference TRBV19 and TRBJ1-2): DGGITQSPKYLFRKEGQNVTLSCEQNLNHDAMYWYRQDPGQGLRLIYYSQIVNDFQKGDIAEGYSVSREKKESFPLTVTSAQKNPTAFYLCASNDRRGTVYGYTFGSGTRLTVV.